This T cell receptor (beta chain) was captured in a study of response to subunit inactivated influenza vaccine. Trimming shortened V by 6 bases and J by 0 bases, and 8 bases separated the two germline ends. The length of the CDR3 is 13 residues. Germline CDR1 and CDR2: MNHNY and SVGAGI (reference sequence). General observations from the study: Seasonal influenza vaccination, on each occasion, was suggested by the authors to recruit few new T cells.

Only a few counts were recorded for this clonotype. Its specificity is unknown. Each CDR3 protein is one row after TCRdb ran MiXCR on the RT-PCR reads. The sample shows almost 250,000 distinct CDR3 sequences, 9% to 15% of them seen only once. The origin of this receptor is a man aged 50 to 59 who received an inactivated influenza vaccine. The sequences come from non-naive T cells sorted from PBMCs, collected about 14 days before vaccination. J is TRBJ1-2 and V is TRBV6-6; D gene uncertain. The CDR3 coding sequence is TGTGCCAGCAGCCCCTCAACTAACTATGGCTACACCTTC. The encoded protein is CASSPSTNYGYTF.